This T cell receptor beta chain was identified in a study of T cell responses to AZD1222 COVID-19 vaccine. The study's findings and limits: Scientists sampled the repertoires only once the peak T cell response had passed. Among vaccine-associated CD4 TCRs, coverage spanned spike, with dominance at 160-218 and 743-854. Recipients of AZD1222 seropositive at baseline numbered only 6 or 7. Donors, mostly white British, included more females; clonal diversity was possibly underestimated.

Points on this clone: Antigen: not known.

The V end lost 3 bases, the J end lost 8 bases, and 16 bases lay between the germline ends. Germline loops: CDR1 SNHLY, CDR2 FYNNEI. There are 14 residues in the CDR3. Clones were read by immunoSEQ multiplex PCR, and TCRdb kept only the in-frame ones, dropping some. The sample yields about 180,000 clones, approximately 94% seen once. V gene TRBV2 combines with J gene TRBJ1-2, with a possible D match to TRBD1 (5 bases). The source was peripheral blood, collected 28 days after the second AZD1222 dose. This clonotype originated in an adult who received the AZD1222 COVID-19 vaccine. The CDR3 is CASSDSRVSYGYTF. For the CDR3, the DNA is TGTGCCAGCAGTGACTCCAGGGTCTCCTACGGCTACACCTTC.